One and the same sample provided the 16 T cell receptor beta chains below, sequenced in a study of beta chain features in type 1 diabetes. Expressed TCRB transcripts were sequenced, since all the RNA that had been isolated was reverse transcribed. Measured with immunoSEQ multiplex PCR; TCRdb has only the in-frame clones, and not every one. The sample includes more than 150,000 clones, over 8.5% seen only once; the top ten take around 2%. Sequences were obtained from central memory CD4+ T cells from blood. These receptors originate from a man between 18 and 35 years old in good health.

This sequence joins TRBV2 and TRBJ2-1, with 7 bases fitting TRBD2. The CDR3 spans 12 residues. Germline V lookup: CDR1 SNHLY, CDR2 FYNNEI. V lost 6 bases to trimming and J lost 6 bases; unmatched junction nucleotides: 2. CDR3 DNA sequence: TGTGCCAGCAGCCTAGCGGCCAATGAGCAGTTCTTC. Amino acid sequence: CASSLAANEQFF.

This clone was picked up a small number of times. The chain joins TRBV20-1 to TRBJ2-1; D not resolved. The V end lost 3 bases, the J end lost 6 bases, and 3 bases lay between the germline ends. The V gene's germline CDR1 is DFQATT and CDR2 SNEGSKA (reference sequence). This CDR3 spans 10 amino acids. Here the CDR3 reads CSASVNEQFF. The CDR3 nucleotides read TGCAGTGCTAGCGTCAATGAGCAGTTCTTC.

The chain has TRBV11-3 and TRBJ2-3, with 7 bases lining up with TRBD2. V shed 1 base, J shed 1 base, and the junction held 5 bases outside the gene matches. The CDR3 extends over 16 amino acids. The germline gives CDR1 SGHNT, CDR2 YENEEA. The CDR3 sequence: CASSLGGGRGTDTQYF. As DNA, the CDR3 is TGTGCCAGCAGCTTAGGCGGTGGGAGGGGCACAGATACGCAGTATTTT.

This chain links TRBV28 with TRBJ1-1; possible D gene TRBD1, 6 bases. The CDR3 consists of 13 residues. Germline values: CDR1 MDHEN, CDR2 SYDVKM. Trimming took off 4 bases at V and 6 bases at J, with 12 bases between the two ends. In nucleotides, the CDR3 is TGTGCCAGCAGTTGGCAGGGGACCGCTGAAGCTTTCTTT. Translation gives CASSWQGTAEAFF.

CDR3 loop: CAISVSGQDGYTF. CDR3 DNA: TGTGCCATCAGTGTGTCTGGACAGGATGGCTACACCTTC. This chain connects TRBV10-3 to TRBJ1-2; TRBD1 aligns across 7 bases. V was pared by 4 bases and J by 6 bases, with 5 bases of the junction left unmatched. CDR1 and CDR2 from the germline V gene are ENHRY and SYGVKD. CDR3 length: 13 residues.

This clone occurred a few times. The V gene is TRBV18, the J gene TRBJ2-7, with TRBD2 as a possible D gene (6 bases). Germline lookup yields CDR1 KGHSH and CDR2 LQKENI. This CDR3 has 15 residues. The V gene lost 4 bases and the J gene lost 2 bases, with 15 bases spanning the gap. The CDR3 DNA is TGTGCCAGCTCACGATCCGGGACTGCTGCCTACGAGCAGTACTTC. This gives the protein CASSRSGTAAYEQYF.

This clone was detected a few times. J is TRBJ2-3 and V is TRBV5-4; TRBD1 aligns across 8 bases. The trim removed 1 base at V and 4 bases at J, leaving 8 bases unmatched. The CDR3 totals 16 residues. The germline V gene encodes CDR1 SGHNT and CDR2 YYREEE (reference sequence). CDR3 sequence (DNA): TGTGCCAGCAGCTTGAACCGAGGACAGGGTTCAGATACGCAGTATTTT. Its protein is CASSLNRGQGSDTQYF.

The chain couples TRBV15 to TRBJ1-4; TRBD1 matches at 7 bases. This CDR3 comprises 18 residues. The germline CDR1 and CDR2 sequences are LNHNV and YYDKDF (reference sequence). Trimming cost V 0 bases and J 0 bases; bases outside gene matches: 7. The CDR3 DNA reads TGTGCCACCAGCAGAGAGGTGGGGACAGCTACAACTAATGAAAAACTGTTTTTT. This sequence encodes CATSREVGTATTNEKLFF.

The sample holds a few counts of this clone. The V gene is TRBV11-2, the J gene TRBJ2-6; D perhaps matches TRBD2 (6 bases). The CDR3 covers 16 residues. CDR1 and CDR2 from the germline V gene are SGHAT and FQNNGV. Trimming removed 5 bases from V and 0 bases from J, with 11 bases in between. For the CDR3, the DNA is TGTGCCAGCAGCCCTCTGGGGGGCTCTGGGGCCAACGTCCTGACTTTC. Translating it yields CASSPLGGSGANVLTF.

The chain couples TRBV6-1 to TRBJ2-2, with D perhaps TRBD1 (6 bases). The V gene lost 7 bases and the J gene lost 0 bases, with 12 bases spanning the gap. The germline V gene has CDR1 MNHNS and CDR2 SASEGT. The CDR3 loop spans 15 amino acids. This chain's CDR3 is CASIKTGSNTGELFF. The CDR3 DNA is TGTGCCAGCATTAAGACAGGATCGAACACCGGGGAGCTGTTTTTT.

This clone is medium-sized in the sample. The chain couples TRBV2 to TRBJ2-6, with D unclear. Germline lookup yields CDR1 SNHLY and CDR2 FYNNEI. The CDR3 is 13 residues long. V was cut by 6 bases and J by 0 bases, with 3 bases left in between. CDR3 sequence (DNA): TGTGCCAGCAGGTCCTCTGGGGCCAACGTCCTGACTTTC. Translation: CASRSSGANVLTF.

The chain employs TRBV29-1 and TRBJ2-7; 11 positions agree with TRBD1. The CDR3 runs to 15 residues. The junction had 6 bases not matched to a gene; V was cut back by 3 bases and J by 2 bases. Germline V gene data show CDR1 as SQVTM and CDR2 as ANQGSEA. CDR3 DNA: TGCAGCGTTGAGTGGGACAGGGGGAAAACCTACGAGCAGTACTTC. Translating gives CSVEWDRGKTYEQYF.

The V gene is TRBV5-4, the J gene TRBJ2-5, with D possibly being TRBD1 or TRBD2 (5 bases each). CDR1 and CDR2 (germline): SGHNT, YYREEE (reference sequence). This CDR3 spans 13 amino acids. V shed 6 bases and J shed 4 bases, with 13 bases lying between them. The CDR3 bases are TGTGCCAGCACGACTTGGGGGAGAGAGACCCAGTACTTC. It yields the protein CASTTWGRETQYF.

V is TRBV5-1 and J is TRBJ2-5, with D unresolved. There are 12 residues in the CDR3. With 5 bases removed from V and 0 bases from J, the gap between germline ends came to 5 bases. Germline CDR1 SGHRS, CDR2 YFSETQ. The CDR3 sequence is CASRFYQETQYF. The CDR3 DNA follows: TGCGCCAGCAGATTTTACCAAGAGACCCAGTACTTC.

This clone occurred a few times. The CDR3 region is CASRVNLLYEQYF. The DNA of the CDR3 is TGTGCCAGCAGGGTCAACCTGCTCTACGAGCAGTACTTC. V and J are TRBV28 and TRBJ2-7, with D hard to call. Germline V gene lookup returns CDR1 MDHEN and CDR2 SYDVKM. Trimming took off 6 bases at V and 3 bases at J, with 12 bases between the two ends. The CDR3 extends over 13 amino acids.

Concerning this clone: At one end, the junction sequence differs from germline, possibly due to a read error. The CDR3 DNA is TGTGCCAGCAGCTTAGGAGGGGTTACTGCACGGCACTTC. Its protein is CASSLGGVTARHF. The chain employs TRBV7-2 and TRBJ2-5; the D gene could be TRBD1 or TRBD2 (5 bases each). This CDR3 region has 13 residues. The germline V gene encodes CDR1 SGHTA and CDR2 FQGNSA. The variable domain in full, with the rest retrieved from reference TRBV7-2 and TRBJ2-5, is GAGVSQSPSNKVTEKGKDVELRCDPISGHTALYWYRQSLGQGLEFLIYFQGNSAPDKSGLPSDRFSAERTGGSVSTLTIQRTQQEDSAVYLCASSLGGVTARHFGPGTRLLVL.